Listed below are T cell receptor beta chains from one sample, sequenced in a study of blood T cell repertoires in COVID-19. Assay used: immunoSEQ multiplex PCR; TCRdb lists only in-frame clones, some missing. The table lists a few hundred thousand clones, around 87% of them singletons. Specimen: PBMCs or T cells enriched from blood (not recorded which). The receptors here all came from a man aged 35-49 years in a cohort exposed to, infected with or recovered from COVID-19 (not recorded which). Both conserved end residues are part of each CDR3. The D gene is left open where the match is weak. Not all rows give a size; the values are once, few, many and, for expanded clones, a class.

clone_size	d_call	v_call	j_call	cdr3_length	cdr3_aa	cdr3_nt
-	-	TRBV11-1	TRBJ2-3	16	CASSSLGDTGTDTQYF	TGTGCCAGCAGCTCCCTGGGGGACACGGGCACAGATACGCAGTATTTT
-	TRBD2	TRBV9	TRBJ2-1	16	CASSIGTSGFYNEQFF	TGTGCCAGCAGCATAGGGACTAGCGGATTCTACAATGAGCAGTTCTTC
-	TRBD1	TRBV2	TRBJ2-2	14	CARRQGADTGELFF	TGTGCCAGGAGGCAGGGGGCGGACACCGGGGAGCTGTTTTTT
-	TRBD2	TRBV18	TRBJ2-3	15	CASSPRLAGGDTQYF	TGTGCCAGCTCACCCCGACTAGCGGGAGGAGATACGCAGTATTTT
-	-	TRBV30	TRBJ2-7	14	CAWNLDSFSYEQYF	TGTGCCTGGAACCTGGACTCATTTTCCTACGAGCAGTACTTC
-	TRBD1	TRBV19	TRBJ1-2	13	CASSPRTGHGYTF	TGTGCCAGTAGCCCTAGGACAGGGCATGGCTACACCTTC
-	-	TRBV3-1/TRBV3-2	TRBJ2-7	12	CASSQDVYEQYF	TGTGCCAGCAGCCAAGACGTCTACGAGCAGTACTTC
-	-	TRBV6-1	TRBJ2-2	16	CASSEGVFANTGELFF	TGTGCCAGCAGTGAAGGAGTGTTCGCGAACACCGGGGAGCTGTTTTTT
-	-	TRBV9	TRBJ2-3	16	CASSSLGAGGTDTQYF	TGTGCCAGCAGCTCCCTTGGGGCAGGGGGGACAGATACGCAGTATTTT
-	-	TRBV18	TRBJ1-2	15	CASSSDRGKGYGYTF	TGTGCCAGCTCATCGGACAGAGGGAAAGGGTATGGCTACACCTTC
-	-	TRBV19	TRBJ1-5	13	CASSIDRPRPQHF	TGTGCCAGTAGTATCGACAGGCCCAGGCCCCAGCATTTT
few	-	TRBV5-1	TRBJ2-2	17	CASSLEETARRTGELFF	TGCGCCAGCAGCTTGGAGGAGACAGCCCGTCGAACCGGGGAGCTGTTTTTT
-	TRBD2	TRBV7-2	TRBJ2-3	16	CASSLGPAGSTDTQYF	TGTGCCAGCAGCTTAGGTCCAGCGGGAAGCACAGATACGCAGTATTTT
-	TRBD1	TRBV19	TRBJ1-5	16	CASSTTGTGSNQPQHF	TGTGCCAGTAGTACCACCGGGACAGGGAGCAATCAGCCCCAGCATTTT
-	TRBD1	TRBV9	TRBJ1-4	15	CASTPSGQDYEKLFF	TGTGCCAGCACCCCTTCGGGACAGGACTATGAAAAACTGTTTTTT
once	-	TRBV18	TRBJ2-7	13	CASSPQAGNEQYF	TGTGCCAGCTCACCACAGGCGGGGAACGAGCAGTACTTC